The 32 T cell receptor beta chains presented below share a single source sample, sequenced in a study of blood T cell repertoires in COVID-19. Generated by immunoSEQ multiplex PCR, the TCRdb table keeps only in-frame clones and is missing some. The sample consists of some 530,000 clones, about 85% of them appearing once. The sequenced sample consisted of PBMCs or T cells enriched from blood (not recorded which). Receptors originate from a woman in her sixties who had recovered from COVID-19.

This chain joins TRBV12-5 and TRBJ2-3; 7 bases agree with TRBD2. This CDR3 has 15 amino acids. Per the germline V gene, CDR1 is LGHNT and CDR2 is FRNRAP. The V gene end was trimmed by 6 bases and the J gene end by 2 bases; junction bases not matched to a gene: 8. The CDR3 DNA is TGTGCTAGTGGAGCGGGACCTCTAGACACAGATACGCAGTATTTT. As protein: CASGAGPLDTDTQYF.

This clone was detected a few times. This chain uses TRBV12-5 with TRBJ2-3; 9 nucleotides align to TRBD1. The CDR3 covers 15 residues. The V segment lost 7 bases and the J segment 4 bases; nucleotides outside the gene matches: 9. Germline V gene lookup returns CDR1 LGHNT and CDR2 FRNRAP. CDR3 region: CASALGTGRADTQYF. Written as DNA, the CDR3 is TGTGCTAGTGCCCTGGGGACAGGGAGGGCAGATACGCAGTATTTT.

This clone is a singleton in its sample. This chain connects TRBV12-3 or TRBV12-4 to TRBJ1-5; D unclear. The CDR3 sequence is 13 residues long. Trimming shortened V by 6 bases and J by 8 bases, and 14 bases separated the two germline ends. The CDR3 spells CASSSTGPKPQHF. In DNA, the CDR3 is TGTGCCAGCAGCTCCACCGGTCCGAAGCCCCAGCATTTT.

The chain links TRBV5-5 to TRBJ2-2, with D possibly being TRBD1 (6 bases). The CDR3 has 15 residues. Trimming removed 2 bases from V and 2 bases from J, with 10 bases in between. Germline CDR1 reads SGHKS; CDR2 reads YYEKEE (reference sequence). This CDR3 reads CASSFSQGNTGELFF. In nucleotides, the CDR3 is TGTGCCAGCAGCTTCTCACAGGGCAACACCGGGGAGCTGTTTTTT.

This chain uses TRBV5-8 with TRBJ1-4; the D gene is possibly TRBD1 (6 bases). This CDR3 region has 16 residues. V lost 4 bases to trimming and J lost 0 bases, with 13 bases between them. Germline CDR1 and CDR2: SGHTS and YDEGEE. CDR3 bases: TGTGCCAGCAGCCCCGGACAGCCTGCAACTAATGAAAAACTGTTTTTT. As protein: CASSPGQPATNEKLFF.

This chain links TRBV5-1 with TRBJ1-6; weak D call: TRBD1 (5 bases). Germline CDR1 reads SGHRS; CDR2 reads YFSETQ. The V end lost 3 bases, the J end lost 14 bases, and 30 bases lay between the germline ends. This CDR3 comprises 18 residues. CDR3 region: CASSWPLGGVGPKWTLHF. CDR3 nucleotide sequence: TGCGCCAGCAGCTGGCCCCTTGGAGGGGTCGGGCCCAAATGGACCCTCCACTTT.

The rearrangement uses TRBV5-1 and TRBJ2-1; 8 bases fit TRBD2. Germline values: CDR1 SGHRS, CDR2 YFSETQ. The V segment lost 0 bases and the J segment 4 bases; nucleotides outside the gene matches: 3. The CDR3 spans 15 residues. The CDR3 DNA is TGCGCCAGCAGCTTGGTTGGCGGGGGGTACAATGAGCAGTTCTTC. It is translated as CASSLVGGGYNEQFF.

This clone was picked up one time. The chain has TRBV6-5 and TRBJ1-5; no clear D gene. V lost 4 bases to trimming and J lost 5 bases, with 15 bases between them. The germline CDR1 and CDR2 sequences are MNHEY and SVGAGI. The length of the CDR3 is 15 residues. Written as DNA, the CDR3 is TGTGCCAGCAGTTTTTCCCCTAACCCCGATCAGCCCCAGCATTTT. Protein: CASSFSPNPDQPQHF.

This chain connects TRBV2 to TRBJ2-3, with D uncertain. This CDR3 contains 14 residues. V lost 6 bases, J lost 3 bases, and 13 bases lay in between. Germline V gives CDR1 SNHLY, CDR2 FYNNEI. In nucleotides, the CDR3 is TGTGCCAGCAGCCCCTCCCCGAGAACAGATACGCAGTATTTT. Its protein is CASSPSPRTDTQYF.

The rearrangement joins TRBV6-1 to TRBJ2-4; D not resolved. This CDR3 has 14 amino acids. V was cut by 3 bases and J by 0 bases, with 6 bases left in between. Germline V lookup: CDR1 MNHNS, CDR2 SASEGT. The DNA for the CDR3 is TGTGCCAGCAGTGATTTCCTAGCCAAAAACATTCAGTACTTC. Translation: CASSDFLAKNIQYF.

The chain carries TRBV18 and TRBJ1-2; TRBD1 matches 7 bases. The CDR3 extends over 13 amino acids. V lost 4 bases and J lost 6; bases outside the gene matches: 5. Germline lookup yields CDR1 KGHSH and CDR2 LQKENI. The DNA of the CDR3 is TGTGCCAGCTCACGAACAGGGGTGGATGGCTACACCTTC. Protein sequence: CASSRTGVDGYTF.

This clone was seen only a few times. The rearrangement uses TRBV7-9 and TRBJ1-1, with no clear D. The germline V gene encodes CDR1 SEHNR and CDR2 FQNEAQ (reference sequence). There are 11 residues in the CDR3. V was cut by 6 bases and J by 4 bases, with 6 bases left in between. This CDR3 is CASRGITEAFF. The CDR3 DNA reads TGTGCCAGCAGGGGCATCACTGAAGCTTTCTTT.

V usage is TRBV19 and J usage is TRBJ2-3; TRBD1 agrees at 11 bases. Per the germline V gene, CDR1 is LNHDA and CDR2 is SQIVND (reference sequence). The J segment lost 2 bases and the V segment lost 7 bases, leaving 5 bases of the junction unmatched. The CDR3 has 15 residues. The CDR3 loop is CASKRDRGNTDTQYF. The CDR3 nucleotides are TGTGCCAGTAAGAGGGACAGGGGGAACACAGATACGCAGTATTTT.

V and J are TRBV3-1 (or the pseudogene TRBV3-2) and TRBJ1-3; no reliable D call. CDR1 and CDR2 from the germline V gene are LGHDT and YNNKEL (reference sequence). This CDR3 has 14 residues. V lost 6 bases, J lost 2 bases, and 11 bases lay in between. The DNA of the CDR3 is TGTGCCAGCAGTGGAGAGTACGCTGGAAACACCATATATTTT. The encoded protein is CASSGEYAGNTIYF.

This chain uses TRBV29-1 with TRBJ1-2; D call uncertain. The CDR3 spans 10 residues. Germline CDR1 is SQVTM and CDR2 is ANQGSEA. Trimming left V 5 bases short and J 6 bases short, with 7 bases between. CDR3 DNA sequence: TGCAGCGTTCGGAGTAATGGCTACACCTTC. Translating gives CSVRSNGYTF. Using reference TRBV29-1 and TRBJ1-2 for the parts outside the CDR3, the full variable domain is SAVISQKPSRDICQRGTSLTIQCQVDSQVTMMFWYRQQPGQSLTLIATANQGSEATYESGFVIDKFPISRPNLTFSTLTVSNMSPEDSSIYLCSVRSNGYTFGSGTRLTVV.

The chain couples TRBV28 to TRBJ1-5; 7 positions agree with TRBD1. Per germline, CDR1 MDHEN and CDR2 SYDVKM. After removal of 6 bases from V and 2 bases from J, the junction contained 7 bases not matched to a gene. This CDR3 is built from 15 residues. CDR3 sequence reads: CASSQQGKGNQPQHF. CDR3 DNA sequence: TGTGCCAGCAGCCAACAGGGGAAGGGCAATCAGCCCCAGCATTTT.

The CDR3 DNA reads TGCGCCAGCAGCCAAGAAGGCGGGGGGCAGTTCTTC. Protein sequence: CASSQEGGGQFF. The J gene is TRBJ2-1, the V gene TRBV4-1, with 7 nucleotides matching TRBD2. The CDR3 is made up of 12 amino acids. V lost 0 bases and J lost 12; bases outside the gene matches: 2. CDR1 is MGHRA, CDR2 YSYEKL, per germline.

J is TRBJ1-2 and V is TRBV6-1; no reliable D call. The CDR3 covers 12 residues. Trimming shortened V by 3 bases and J by 8 bases, and 10 bases separated the two germline ends. From germline, CDR1 is MNHNS and CDR2 SASEGT. Here the CDR3 DNA reads TGTGCCAGCAGTGACCGACTAACGGGCTACACCTTC. Translation gives CASSDRLTGYTF.

The V call is TRBV24-1, the J call TRBJ1-6, with 8 bases fitting TRBD1. This CDR3 has 14 amino acids. Trimming at V came to 5 bases and at J to 8 bases, leaving 4 bases not matched to a gene. Germline loops: CDR1 KGHDR, CDR2 SFDVKD. The CDR3 bases are TGTGCCACCAGTGCGGACAGGGTTGATTCACCCCTCCACTTT. Encoded protein: CATSADRVDSPLHF.

The gene calls are TRBV10-2 and TRBJ2-2; the D gene is possibly TRBD2 (6 bases). Trimming removed 6 bases at V and 3 bases at J, with 11 bases between. CDR3 size: 14 residues. From germline, CDR1 is WSHSY and CDR2 SAAADI. The CDR3: CASRREDYTGELFF. CDR3 in DNA: TGCGCCAGCAGGAGGGAGGATTACACCGGGGAGCTGTTTTTT.

This chain connects TRBV6-6 to TRBJ1-4; D is ambiguous. Trimming removed 6 bases at V and 8 bases at J, with 13 bases between. Germline V gene lookup returns CDR1 MNHNY and CDR2 SVGAGI (reference sequence). The CDR3 totals 13 residues. CDR3 DNA: TGTGCCAGCAGCTACCTGCAGGCAGAAAAACTGTTTTTT. Protein: CASSYLQAEKLFF.

The chain couples TRBV7-8 to TRBJ1-2; 9 bases align to TRBD1. The CDR3 length is 15 residues. V dropped 5 bases and J dropped 4; count of bases not matched to a gene: 8. Germline values: CDR1 SGHVS, CDR2 FQNEAQ. The CDR3 here is CASSPRDRAFYGYTF. CDR3 in DNA: TGTGCCAGCAGCCCACGGGACAGGGCCTTCTATGGCTACACCTTC.

This clone was seen only once. The J gene is TRBJ2-2, the V gene TRBV6-5; D is undetermined. Trimming shortened V by 6 bases and J by 3 bases, and 14 bases separated the two germline ends. The germline V gene encodes CDR1 MNHEY and CDR2 SVGAGI. This CDR3 has 15 amino acids. DNA for the CDR3: TGTGCCAGCAGCCCAGGCACCTTATACACCGGGGAGCTGTTTTTT. It is translated as CASSPGTLYTGELFF.

This rearrangement joins TRBV13 to TRBJ2-2, with unresolved D. CDR3 length: 12 amino acids. V was shortened by 2 bases and J by 9 bases, with 7 bases between the two germline ends. Germline assignment: CDR1 PRHDT and CDR2 FYEKMQ (reference sequence). The CDR3 nucleotides are TGTGCCAGCAGCTTACAGGCCCGGGAGCTGTTTTTT. Protein: CASSLQARELFF.

This clone was picked up a small number of times. V is TRBV6-5 and J is TRBJ1-2; a weak D match, TRBD1 (6 bases). The CDR3 is 15 residues long. Germline CDR1 and CDR2: MNHEY and SVGAGI. The CDR3 sequence is CACGARGAPDYGYTF. DNA of the CDR3: TGTGCTTGTGGGGCTCGGGGGGCCCCTGATTATGGCTACACCTTC.

The gene calls are TRBV10-3 and TRBJ1-1; 12 bases align to TRBD1. CDR1 ENHRY and CDR2 SYGVKD come from the germline V gene. The CDR3 runs to 16 residues. Trimming took 8 bases from V and 1 from J; bases not matched to a gene: 8. For the CDR3, the DNA is TGTGCCATCGCCGGGACAGGGGGCGATGGGAACACTGAAGCTTTCTTT. Its translation: CAIAGTGGDGNTEAFF.

V usage is TRBV9 and J usage is TRBJ2-2; maybe TRBD1 (6 bases). V shed 3 bases and J shed 6 bases, with 15 bases lying between them. This CDR3 has 15 residues. Germline CDR1 reads SGDLS; CDR2 reads YYNGEE. Here the CDR3 reads CASSGSTGTSGELFF. Here the CDR3 DNA reads TGTGCCAGCAGCGGCAGTACAGGGACCTCCGGGGAGCTGTTTTTT.

This clone was counted only a few times. The chain couples TRBV7-8 to TRBJ1-3; no clear D gene. With 2 bases removed from V and 2 bases from J, the gap between germline ends came to 13 bases. Germline CDR1 is SGHVS and CDR2 is FQNEAQ. The CDR3 covers 16 residues. The CDR3 here is CASSLYEGMTGNTIYF. DNA for the CDR3: TGTGCCAGCAGCTTATATGAGGGAATGACTGGAAACACCATATATTTT.

This rearrangement joins TRBV10-3 to TRBJ1-2; D gene ambiguous. The CDR3 has 14 residues. V gave up 3 bases and J gave up 4 bases, with 12 bases separating them. From germline, CDR1 is ENHRY and CDR2 SYGVKD. The CDR3 loop is CAISDGAASYGYTF. Written as DNA, the CDR3 is TGTGCCATCAGTGACGGAGCAGCTAGCTATGGCTACACCTTC.

Note on this clone: This sample includes further DNA sequences coding for the same CDR3. CDR3 nucleotide sequence: TGTGCCACCAGTGGTGAAGGGGGAACAGATACGCAGTATTTT. This translates into CATSGEGGTDTQYF. V gene TRBV24-1 combines with J gene TRBJ2-3; D perhaps matches TRBD1 (6 bases). The CDR3 extends over 14 amino acids. Germline V gene lookup returns CDR1 KGHDR and CDR2 SFDVKD. The V gene lost 5 bases and the J gene lost 3 bases, with 11 bases spanning the gap.

The CDR3 coding sequence is TGTGCCAGCAGTGACAACGAGCAGTACTTC. Its protein product is CASSDNEQYF. The rearrangement links TRBV2 to TRBJ2-7; no definite D call. Trimming removed 3 bases at V and 5 bases at J, with 2 bases between. Germline CDR1 reads SNHLY; CDR2 reads FYNNEI. The CDR3 length is 10 residues.

In DNA, the CDR3 is TGTGCCATCAGTTCAACCAGGGATTTTTTAGGTGAAAAACTGTTTTTT. This codes for CAISSTRDFLGEKLFF. The rearrangement joins TRBV10-3 to TRBJ1-4; D may be TRBD1 (5 bases). Trimming removed 5 bases at V and 7 bases at J, with 20 bases between. CDR3 size: 16 residues. The germline gives CDR1 ENHRY, CDR2 SYGVKD.